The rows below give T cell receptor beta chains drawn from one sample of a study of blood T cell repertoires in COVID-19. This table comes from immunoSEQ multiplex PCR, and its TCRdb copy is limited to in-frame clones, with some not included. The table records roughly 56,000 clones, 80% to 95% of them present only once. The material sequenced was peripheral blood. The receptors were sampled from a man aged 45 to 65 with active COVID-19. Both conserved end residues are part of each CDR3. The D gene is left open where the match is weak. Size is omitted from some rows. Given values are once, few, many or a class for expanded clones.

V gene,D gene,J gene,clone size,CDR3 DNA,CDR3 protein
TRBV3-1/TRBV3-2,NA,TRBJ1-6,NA,TGTGCCAGCAGCCAAGGACAGCTGAGGTCACCCCTCCACTTT,CASSQGQLRSPLHF
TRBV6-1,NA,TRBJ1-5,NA,TGTGCCAGCAGTGAGATTGGGACGGGGGGGCCCCAGCATTTT,CASSEIGTGGPQHF
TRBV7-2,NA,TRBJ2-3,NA,TGTGCCAGCAGCTTATCTAGTACTAGCACAGATACGCAGTATTTT,CASSLSSTSTDTQYF
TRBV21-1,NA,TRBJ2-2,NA,TGTGCCAGCAGCACGACAGAGGGGGCGAACACCGGGGAGCTGTTTTTT,CASSTTEGANTGELFF
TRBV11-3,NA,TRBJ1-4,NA,TGTGCCAGCAGCTCGCGACGGGATGAAAAACTGTTTTTT,CASSSRRDEKLFF
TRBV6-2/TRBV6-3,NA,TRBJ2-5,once,TGTGCCAGCAGTTACGAGGGGACCCAGTACTTC,CASSYEGTQYF
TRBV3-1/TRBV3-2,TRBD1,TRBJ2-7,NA,TGTGCCAGCAGCCAACTGACAGGGAGCGAGCAGTACTTC,CASSQLTGSEQYF
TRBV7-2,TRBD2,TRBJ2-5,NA,TGTGCCAGCAGCCCGGGACTAGCGGCTGTTCCCCAGTACTTC,CASSPGLAAVPQYF
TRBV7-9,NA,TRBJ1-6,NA,TGTGCCAGCAGCTTAGCAGGGAGTTATAATTCACCCCTCCACTTT,CASSLAGSYNSPLHF
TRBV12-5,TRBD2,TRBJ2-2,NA,TGTGCTAGTGGTTTGGTAGGCGAGCGGGAGGGTACCGGGGAGCTGTTTTTT,CASGLVGEREGTGELFF